Presented here are 15 T cell receptor beta chains from one specimen sequenced in a study of blood T cell repertoires in COVID-19. Profiled with immunoSEQ multiplex PCR; TCRdb holds only in-frame clones, not every one. The table lists 120,000 to 150,000 clones, 80% of them singletons. Material: peripheral blood. Source of these receptors: a man aged 55 to 70 with active or convalescent COVID-19.

V usage is TRBV7-2 and J usage is TRBJ2-5; 9 nucleotides align to TRBD1. The CDR3 runs to 14 residues. Germline V gene lookup returns CDR1 SGHTA and CDR2 FQGNSA. With V trimmed by 3 bases and J by 5 bases, 4 bases remained unmatched. The CDR3 nucleotides are TGTGCCAGCAGCTTCGACAGGGGGAGCGAGACCCAGTACTTC. Protein sequence: CASSFDRGSETQYF.

This chain joins TRBV21-1 and TRBJ1-1; TRBD1, the table's D call, lacks a check against the DNA. TRBV21-1 is noted as a pseudogene. The CDR3 spans 16 residues. The CDR3 spells CASSLRDRGCRTEAFF. For the CDR3, the DNA is TGTGCCAGCAGCTTGCGGGACAGGGGTTGTAGGACTGAAGCTTTCTTT.

The V call is TRBV19, the J call TRBJ1-4; D gene ambiguous. The CDR3 covers 15 residues. CDR1 LNHDA and CDR2 SQIVND come from the germline V gene (reference sequence). The germline V and J ends were trimmed by 4 bases and 7 bases, with 16 bases remaining between them. The CDR3, as DNA: TGTGCCAGTAGTAGTCAAACTGGAGTAGTTGAAAAACTGTTTTTT. Translated: CASSSQTGVVEKLFF.

The rearrangement links TRBV11-1 to TRBJ2-3; 9 bases are shared with TRBD2. The J segment lost 1 base and the V segment lost 4 bases, leaving 3 bases of the junction unmatched. The CDR3 spans 15 residues. Germline CDR1 reads SGHAT; CDR2 reads FQDESV (reference sequence). The CDR3 nucleotides read TGTGCCAGCAGCTGGGGACTAGCTGGCACAGATACGCAGTATTTT. It specifies CASSWGLAGTDTQYF.

In this sample, this clone turned up a few times. The chain joins TRBV7-9 to TRBJ1-1; unclear D gene. The V end lost 1 base, the J end lost 6 bases, and 15 bases lay between the germline ends. This CDR3 has 15 residues. Germline V gives CDR1 SEHNR, CDR2 FQNEAQ (reference sequence). The CDR3 DNA reads as TGTGCCAGCAGCTTAGTCCGGGGAACAGTCCCTGAAGCTTTCTTT. This encodes CASSLVRGTVPEAFF.

The CDR3 sequence is CASSEYAMGGNEQFF. For the CDR3, the DNA is TGTGCCAGCAGTGAATATGCTATGGGGGGCAATGAGCAGTTCTTC. The chain carries TRBV2 and TRBJ2-1; D perhaps matches TRBD2 (6 bases). The germline CDR1 and CDR2 sequences are SNHLY and FYNNEI. The CDR3 consists of 15 residues. Trimming took 2 bases from V and 6 from J, leaving 14 bases between them.

This clone was found once. V gene TRBV5-5 combines with J gene TRBJ2-5, with 7 nucleotides matching TRBD1. The CDR3 contains 18 residues. The germline V gene encodes CDR1 SGHKS and CDR2 YYEKEE (reference sequence). The V gene end was trimmed by 2 bases and the J gene end by 5 bases; junction bases not matched to a gene: 18. CDR3 nucleotide sequence: TGTGCCAGCAGCTTAAAGCCGGGACAGCCACAAACCAAGGAGACCCAGTACTTC. This sequence encodes CASSLKPGQPQTKETQYF.

This chain joins TRBV28 and TRBJ2-2; TRBD2 aligns across 10 bases. After removal of 6 bases from V and 9 bases from J, the junction contained 16 bases not matched to a gene. Looked up from germline, CDR1 is MDHEN and CDR2 is SYDVKM. The CDR3 has 17 residues. CDR3: CASSSTLAGEWSRELFF. The CDR3 region has the DNA TGTGCCAGCAGCTCGACTCTAGCGGGAGAGTGGAGCCGGGAGCTGTTTTTT.

The chain carries TRBV3-1 (or the pseudogene TRBV3-2) and TRBJ1-4, with 9 bases matching TRBD1. The CDR3 totals 16 residues. With 0 bases clipped from V and 8 bases from J, the junction kept 7 bases outside the gene matches. Germline V CDR1 and CDR2: LGHDT, YNNKEL (reference sequence). CDR3 amino acids: CASSQDRDRVWEKLFF. The CDR3 DNA reads TGTGCCAGCAGCCAAGACCGGGACAGGGTCTGGGAAAAACTGTTTTTT.

This clone appeared a few times. The CDR3 loop is CASSQPGREAFF. In nucleotides, the CDR3 is TGTGCCAGCAGCCAGCCCGGGAGGGAAGCTTTCTTT. V and J are TRBV5-5 and TRBJ1-1, with unresolved D. V gave up 4 bases and J gave up 8 bases, with 12 bases separating them. From germline, CDR1 is SGHKS and CDR2 YYEKEE (reference sequence). This CDR3 has 12 residues.

This clone was found a few times. The J gene is TRBJ1-3, the V gene TRBV15; D call uncertain. The CDR3 contains 13 residues. Per the germline V gene, CDR1 is LNHNV and CDR2 is YYDKDF (reference sequence). Deletions cut 0 bases from V and 3 bases from J, with 3 bases between. The CDR3 nucleotides read TGTGCCACCAGCAGAGATCATGGAAACACCATATATTTT. It specifies CATSRDHGNTIYF.

The rearrangement links TRBV7-2 to TRBJ1-4, with 7 positions matching TRBD1. Germline loops: CDR1 SGHTA, CDR2 FQGNSA. Trimming cost V 4 bases and J 0 bases; bases outside gene matches: 8. The CDR3 is made up of 17 amino acids. The CDR3 DNA reads TGTGCCAGCAGCTCATGGGACAGTGTCGCAACTAATGAAAAACTGTTTTTT. Protein sequence: CASSSWDSVATNEKLFF.

This clone has a single count. The rearrangement joins TRBV7-3 to TRBJ2-5; perhaps TRBD2 as D (7 bases). Trimming left V 2 bases short and J 1 base short, with 11 bases between. There are 15 residues in the CDR3. CDR1 and CDR2 (germline): SGHTA, FQGTGA. CDR3 protein: CASSLRRGPQETQYF. The CDR3, as DNA: TGTGCCAGCAGCTTACGGCGGGGGCCCCAAGAGACCCAGTACTTC.

The gene calls are TRBV18 and TRBJ1-4; D gene unclear. V was clipped by 2 bases and J by 2 bases, with 3 bases between them. The CDR3 extends over 13 amino acids. Germline-derived CDR1 and CDR2 are KGHSH and LQKENI. The CDR3 coding sequence is TGTGCCAGCTCACCAGAGACTAATGAAAAACTGTTTTTT. Protein product: CASSPETNEKLFF. Full variable domain (rest looked up from reference TRBV18 and TRBJ1-4): NAGVMQNPRHLVRRRGQEARLRCSPMKGHSHVYWYRQLPEEGLKFMVYLQKENIIDESGMPKERFSAEFPKEGPSILRIQQVVRGDSAAYFCASSPETNEKLFFGSGTQLSVL.

This chain joins TRBV9 and TRBJ1-2, with D possibly matching TRBD1 (6 bases). Germline CDR1 SGDLS, CDR2 YYNGEE. V dropped 3 bases and J dropped 4 bases, with 16 bases sitting between them. This CDR3 comprises 15 residues. The CDR3 is CASSDNLGAGYGYTF. The CDR3 region has the DNA TGTGCCAGCAGCGACAACTTGGGGGCGGGCTATGGCTACACCTTC.